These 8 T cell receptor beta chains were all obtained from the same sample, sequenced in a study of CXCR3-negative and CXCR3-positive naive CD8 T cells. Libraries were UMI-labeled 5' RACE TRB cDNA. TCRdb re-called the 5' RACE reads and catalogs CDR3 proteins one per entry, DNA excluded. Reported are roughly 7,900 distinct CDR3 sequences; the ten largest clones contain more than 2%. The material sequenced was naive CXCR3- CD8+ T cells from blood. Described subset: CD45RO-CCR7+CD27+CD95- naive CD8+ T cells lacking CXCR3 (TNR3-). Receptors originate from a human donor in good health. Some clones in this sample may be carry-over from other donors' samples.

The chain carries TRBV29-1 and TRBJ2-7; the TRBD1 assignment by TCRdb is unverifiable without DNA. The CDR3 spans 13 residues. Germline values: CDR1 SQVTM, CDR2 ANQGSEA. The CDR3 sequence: CSVERQGAYEQYF.

The CDR3 here is CASSLYPLREQFF. The V and J genes are TRBV5-1 and TRBJ2-1; lacking DNA, the TRBD2 call made by TCRdb goes unchecked. Germline CDR1 is SGHRS and CDR2 is YFSETQ. This CDR3 spans 13 amino acids. Filled out from reference TRBV5-1 and TRBJ2-1, the complete variable domain reads KAGVTQTPRYLIKTRGQQVTLSCSPISGHRSVSWYQQTPGQGLQFLFEYFSETQRNKGNFPGRFSGRQFSNSRSEMNVSTLELGDSALYLCASSLYPLREQFFGPGTRLTVL.

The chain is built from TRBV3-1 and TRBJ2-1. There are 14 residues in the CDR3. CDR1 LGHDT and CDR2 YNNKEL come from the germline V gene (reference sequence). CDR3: CASSQDLTGMLQFF.

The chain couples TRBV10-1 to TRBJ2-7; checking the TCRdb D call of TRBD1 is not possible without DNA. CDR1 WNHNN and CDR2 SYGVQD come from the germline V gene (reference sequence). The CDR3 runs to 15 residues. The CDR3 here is CASSASGSWSYEQYF.

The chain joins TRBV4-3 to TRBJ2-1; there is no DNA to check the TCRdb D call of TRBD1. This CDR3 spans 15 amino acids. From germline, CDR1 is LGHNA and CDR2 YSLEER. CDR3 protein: CASSEDREYYNEQFF.

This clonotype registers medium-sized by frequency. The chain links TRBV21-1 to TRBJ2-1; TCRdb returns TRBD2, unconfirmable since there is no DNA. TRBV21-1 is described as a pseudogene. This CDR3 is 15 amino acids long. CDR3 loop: CAREGGAGTNNEQFF.

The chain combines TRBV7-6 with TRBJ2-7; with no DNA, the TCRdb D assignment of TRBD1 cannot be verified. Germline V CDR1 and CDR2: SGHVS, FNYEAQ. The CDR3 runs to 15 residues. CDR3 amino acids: CASSSETGLGYEQYF.

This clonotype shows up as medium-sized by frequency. CDR3 protein: CSVEPSGSSYNEQFF. The V and J genes are TRBV29-1 and TRBJ2-1; TCRdb reports TRBD2, a call that lacks DNA to check it against. The CDR3 consists of 15 residues. Germline V CDR1 and CDR2: SQVTM, ANQGSEA.